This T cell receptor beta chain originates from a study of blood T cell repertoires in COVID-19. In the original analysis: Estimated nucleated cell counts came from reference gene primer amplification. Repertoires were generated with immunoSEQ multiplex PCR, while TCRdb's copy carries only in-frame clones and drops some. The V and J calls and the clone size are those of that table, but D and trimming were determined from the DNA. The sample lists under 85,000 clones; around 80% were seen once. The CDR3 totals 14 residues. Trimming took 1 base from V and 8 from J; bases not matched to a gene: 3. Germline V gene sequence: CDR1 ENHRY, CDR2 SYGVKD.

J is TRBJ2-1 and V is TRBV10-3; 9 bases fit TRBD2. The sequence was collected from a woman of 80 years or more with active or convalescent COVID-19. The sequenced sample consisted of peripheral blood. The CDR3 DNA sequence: TGTGCCATCAGTGAGTTAGCGGGGGAGGATGAGCAGTTCTTC. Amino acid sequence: CAISELAGEDEQFF.